A single sample gave rise to the 12 T cell receptor beta chains below, sequenced in a study of blood T cell repertoires in COVID-19 (dated by TCRdb to the early 2020s). Libraries came from the immunoSEQ multiplex PCR assay. This is the immuneACCESS table as TCRdb keeps it, with only in-frame sequences that have V and J called. A part of the clones is gone; compared with another copy, unresolved V genes explain less than half, and the rest is unexplained. The table for this sample lists 120,000 to 150,000 clones; 84% of them were counted only once. About 8.1% of the sample comes from the top ten. The sample was peripheral blood. All receptors come from a man aged 25 to 45 with COVID-19, enrolled during active disease.

The chain carries TRBV11-3 and TRBJ2-7; TRBD2 matches 11 bases. V lost 2 bases, J lost 6 bases, and 3 bases stayed unmatched. The CDR3 is made up of 14 amino acids. The germline gives CDR1 SGHNT, CDR2 YENEEA. This CDR3 is CASSLTSGSSEQYF. The CDR3 DNA is TGTGCCAGCAGCTTAACTAGCGGGAGTAGCGAGCAGTACTTC.

This rearrangement joins TRBV5-6 to TRBJ1-4; possibly TRBD1 for D (5 bases). V gave up 1 base and J gave up 8 bases, with 15 bases separating them. The CDR3 spans 15 residues. Germline V gene lookup returns CDR1 SGHDT and CDR2 YYEEEE. The CDR3 nucleotides read TGTGCCAGCAGCTTGTCCACAGGTGTGAGCGAAAAACTGTTTTTT. This sequence encodes CASSLSTGVSEKLFF.

The chain is built from TRBV28 and TRBJ1-5; D perhaps matches TRBD1 (5 bases). Trimming removed 6 bases from V and 4 bases from J, with 19 bases in between. The CDR3 has 16 residues. Germline CDR1 reads MDHEN; CDR2 reads SYDVKM. The CDR3 sequence is CASSPITGIRNQPQHF. CDR3 nucleotide sequence: TGTGCCAGCAGCCCAATCACAGGTATCAGGAATCAGCCCCAGCATTTT.

This clone was counted once. The J gene is TRBJ1-4, the V gene TRBV6-2 or TRBV6-3; a weak D match, TRBD1 (6 bases). The V end lost 4 bases, the J end lost 1 base, and 16 bases lay between the germline ends. The CDR3 is 17 residues long. Germline V CDR1 and CDR2: MNHEY, SVGEGT. The CDR3 DNA reads TGTGCCAGCAGTTTCGATTGGACAGACAGAACTAATGAAAAACTGTTTTTT. This sequence encodes CASSFDWTDRTNEKLFF.

This clone was seen a single time. The chain carries TRBV15 and TRBJ1-5; D remains ambiguous. CDR3 size: 12 residues. The V end lost 1 base, the J end lost 7 bases, and 5 bases lay between the germline ends. Germline assignment: CDR1 LNHNV and CDR2 YYDKDF (reference sequence). CDR3 region: CATSRVEQPQHF. The CDR3 coding sequence is TGTGCCACCAGCAGAGTTGAGCAGCCCCAGCATTTT.

The chain is built from TRBV30 and TRBJ1-2; no clear D. This CDR3 spans 11 amino acids. Looked up from germline, CDR1 is GTSNPN and CDR2 is SVGIG (reference sequence). V was shortened by 5 bases and J by 1 base, with 5 bases between the two germline ends. The CDR3 nucleotides are TGTGCCTGGGGCATTAACTATGGCTACACCTTC. This translates into CAWGINYGYTF.

The chain carries TRBV19 and TRBJ1-4; no clear D gene. Trimming took 3 bases from V and 8 from J, leaving 13 bases between them. The CDR3 totals 14 residues. Germline V gene sequence: CDR1 LNHDA, CDR2 SQIVND (reference sequence). The CDR3 reads CASSIPGGSEKLFF. The CDR3, as DNA: TGTGCCAGTAGTATTCCGGGAGGCTCCGAAAAACTGTTTTTT.

V and J are TRBV30 and TRBJ1-4; a weak D match, TRBD1 (5 bases). CDR3 length: 13 amino acids. The germline V gene has CDR1 GTSNPN and CDR2 SVGIG (reference sequence). Trimming shortened V by 5 bases and J by 6 bases, and 13 bases separated the two germline ends. CDR3 nucleotide sequence: TGTGCCTGGGGGACGGGGGTTGATGAAAAACTGTTTTTT. Translating gives CAWGTGVDEKLFF.

The V and J genes are TRBV25-1 and TRBJ2-1; 9 bases are shared with TRBD1. CDR3 length: 17 amino acids. Trimming removed 3 bases from V and 1 base from J; junction bases left unmatched: 7. Germline CDR1 reads MGHDK; CDR2 reads SYGVNS. The CDR3 bases are TGTGCCAGCAGTGACCCCGGGGACAGGGCTTCCTACAATGAGCAGTTCTTC. The encoded protein is CASSDPGDRASYNEQFF.

This clone has just a few counts. The gene calls are TRBV9 and TRBJ2-5; maybe TRBD1 (5 bases). Germline V gene sequence: CDR1 SGDLS, CDR2 YYNGEE. V was shortened by 0 bases and J by 5 bases, with 17 bases between the two germline ends. This CDR3 comprises 16 residues. CDR3 nucleotide sequence: TGTGCCAGCAGCGTAGGTCAGGGCACAGTCGGGGAGACCCAGTACTTC. Its translation is CASSVGQGTVGETQYF.

The J gene is TRBJ2-3, the V gene TRBV7-3; D not resolved. V lost 5 bases and J lost 3, with 6 bases in between. This CDR3 region has 12 residues. Germline V gene sequence: CDR1 SGHTA, CDR2 FQGTGA. CDR3 in DNA: TGTGCCAGCAGCCCAGGAACAGATACGCAGTATTTT. This codes for CASSPGTDTQYF.

This clone was counted between two and nine times. CDR3 in amino acids: CASSSGGVNTEAFF. The CDR3 nucleotides read TGTGCCAGCAGCTCCGGAGGAGTGAACACTGAAGCTTTCTTT. The V gene is TRBV7-9, the J gene TRBJ1-1, with D hard to call. This CDR3 comprises 14 residues. The germline V and J ends were trimmed by 4 bases and 0 bases, with 9 bases remaining between them. Germline V CDR1 and CDR2: SEHNR, FQNEAQ (reference sequence).